This T cell receptor beta chain was sequenced in a study of blood T cell repertoires in COVID-19. Study context: There were acute and convalescent COVID-19 samples, and they came from the United States, Italy and Spain.

Sequenced by immunoSEQ multiplex PCR; TCRdb stores in-frame clones only, minus some. This table holds about 160,000 clones, about four fifths found once. What was sequenced was peripheral blood. The source is a woman aged 80 or over with acute or convalescent COVID-19.

In DNA form, the CDR3 reads TGTGCCAGCGCCGGGTCTAGCGGCCAAGAGACCCAGTACTTC. The encoded protein is CASAGSSGQETQYF. The chain combines TRBV3-1 (or the pseudogene TRBV3-2) with TRBJ2-5; 7 nucleotides match TRBD2. Germline CDR1 reads LGHDT; CDR2 reads YNNKEL (reference sequence). The CDR3 has 14 residues. The V segment lost 8 bases and the J segment 1 base; nucleotides outside the gene matches: 7.